One and the same sample provided the 30 T cell receptor beta chains below, sequenced in a study of T cell repertoires in cytomegalovirus infection. TCRdb called the reads again in MiXCR, with one record for every CDR3 protein. The sample includes 200,000 to 250,000 distinct CDR3 sequences, roughly 22% of them seen just once. Sequences were obtained from CD8+ T cells from PBMCs. The receptors shown here come from a human donor in good health (CMV status not recorded). Some clones in this sample may be carry-over from other donors' samples.

This rearrangement joins TRBV28 to TRBJ1-5; 7 nucleotides align to TRBD1. Germline V gene sequence: CDR1 MDHEN, CDR2 SYDVKM. CDR3 size: 15 residues. V gave up 4 bases and J gave up 5 bases; unmatched junction bases: 8. CDR3 in DNA: TGTGCCAGCAGTTCCTTCGACAGGGTGGATCAGCCCCAGCATTTT. It specifies CASSSFDRVDQPQHF.

Only a few counts were recorded for this clonotype. The gene calls are TRBV20-1 and TRBJ1-2; D not certain. Trimming left V 0 bases short and J 8 bases short, with 10 bases between. CDR3 length: 12 residues. Germline V lookup: CDR1 DFQATT, CDR2 SNEGSKA (reference sequence). In DNA, the CDR3 is TGCAGTGCTAGAGAGCAGGATCAGGGCTACACCTTC. It translates to CSAREQDQGYTF.

Only a few counts were recorded for this clonotype. This rearrangement joins TRBV2 to TRBJ2-6; no definite D call. The CDR3 covers 18 residues. Germline V CDR1 and CDR2: SNHLY, FYNNEI. V lost 0 bases, J lost 0 bases, and 12 bases lay in between. The CDR3 loop is CASSEALRPDSGANVLTF. As DNA, the CDR3 is TGTGCCAGCAGTGAAGCGCTCCGACCGGACTCTGGGGCCAACGTCCTGACTTTC.

The sample holds many counts of this clonotype. V gene TRBV12-3 or TRBV12-4 combines with J gene TRBJ1-5, with D tentatively TRBD1 (5 bases). The CDR3 is 14 residues long. Trimming took off 3 bases at V and 6 bases at J, with 12 bases between the two ends. CDR3: CASSLSYGGQPQHF. In nucleotides, the CDR3 is TGTGCCAGCAGTTTGTCCTATGGGGGTCAGCCCCAGCATTTT.

The V call is TRBV5-5, the J call TRBJ2-5; 8 nucleotides align to TRBD2. The J segment lost 0 bases and the V segment lost 3 bases, leaving 10 bases of the junction unmatched. The CDR3 loop spans 17 amino acids. Germline V gene lookup returns CDR1 SGHKS and CDR2 YYEKEE (reference sequence). CDR3 protein: CASSSHLSGGYQETQYF. Written as DNA, the CDR3 is TGTGCCAGCAGCTCCCACCTGAGCGGGGGCTACCAAGAGACCCAGTACTTC.

Many counts were recorded for this clonotype. The J gene is TRBJ1-1, the V gene TRBV19; the D gene is possibly TRBD1 (6 bases). There are 15 residues in the CDR3. CDR1 and CDR2 (germline): LNHDA, SQIVND (reference sequence). V was shortened by 3 bases and J by 0 bases, with 11 bases between the two germline ends. This CDR3 is CASSIAGQLNTEAFF. The CDR3, as DNA: TGTGCCAGTAGTATCGCTGGACAGCTGAACACTGAAGCTTTCTTT.

This chain links TRBV19 with TRBJ2-1; the match to TRBD2 covers 7 bases. The CDR3 contains 12 residues. J lost 9 bases, V lost 8 bases, and 7 bases had no gene match. Germline V gene sequence: CDR1 LNHDA, CDR2 SQIVND (reference sequence). The CDR3 DNA sequence: TGTGCCAGTCGGCCAGGCGGGAGTGAGCAGTTCTTC. The encoded protein is CASRPGGSEQFF.

This chain connects TRBV7-9 to TRBJ2-7; 9 nucleotides line up with TRBD2. Germline V gene sequence: CDR1 SEHNR, CDR2 FQNEAQ (reference sequence). V was pared by 5 bases and J by 1 base, with 3 bases of the junction left unmatched. The CDR3 runs 14 residues. DNA for the CDR3: TGTGCCAGCAGCCCTCTAGCGGGGTCCTACGAGCAGTACTTC. This translates into CASSPLAGSYEQYF.

The gene calls are TRBV6-5 and TRBJ2-2; 9 positions match TRBD1. Germline CDR1 MNHEY, CDR2 SVGAGI. CDR3 size: 14 residues. With 7 bases clipped from V and 5 bases from J, the junction kept 5 bases outside the gene matches. The CDR3 reads CASIQTGGTGELFF. CDR3 sequence (DNA): TGTGCCAGCATCCAGACAGGGGGGACCGGGGAGCTGTTTTTT.

This clonotype was observed a few times. The junction does not match germline at one end; this may be a read error. The V call is TRBV28, the J call TRBJ2-1, with D possibly being TRBD1 (6 bases). The CDR3 totals 17 residues. Per the germline V gene, CDR1 is MDHEN and CDR2 is SYDVKM. CDR3: CVSTPVGALSSYNEQFF. The CDR3 DNA follows: TGTGTCAGCACTCCTGTGGGGGCCTTGAGCTCCTACAATGAGCAGTTCTTC.

Many counts were recorded for this clonotype. The CDR3 DNA sequence: TGCAGTGCCCTCAACCGGGACGTAAGCTATGGCTACACCTTC. Protein product: CSALNRDVSYGYTF. The V and J genes are TRBV20-1 and TRBJ1-2, with a tentative D call TRBD1 (5 bases). This CDR3 has 14 amino acids. The V gene's germline CDR1 is DFQATT and CDR2 SNEGSKA (reference sequence). V was pared by 6 bases and J by 4 bases, with 18 bases between.

This clonotype showed up just a few times. This chain links TRBV20-1 with TRBJ2-7; D possibly corresponds to TRBD2 (7 bases). The CDR3 has 13 amino acids. The germline V gene has CDR1 DFQATT and CDR2 SNEGSKA (reference sequence). Trimming removed 6 bases from V and 4 bases from J, with 16 bases in between. CDR3 loop: CSASGGGAYEQYF. The DNA of the CDR3 is TGCAGTGCCAGCGGTGGGGGGGCTTACGAGCAGTACTTC.

CDR3: CASSPTGIWTEAFF. The CDR3 DNA sequence: TGTGCCAGCAGTCCGACAGGGATTTGGACTGAAGCTTTCTTT. V is TRBV12-3 or TRBV12-4 and J is TRBJ1-1; 7 bases are a match to TRBD1. CDR3 length: 14 amino acids. The junction had 8 bases not matched to a gene; V was cut back by 5 bases and J by 5 bases.

This rearrangement joins TRBV5-6 to TRBJ1-1, with a tentative D call TRBD1 (5 bases). The CDR3 length is 17 residues. CDR1 and CDR2 (germline): SGHDT, YYEEEE. V was trimmed by 0 bases and J by 1 base, leaving 16 bases between them. Here the CDR3 DNA reads TGTGCCAGCAGCTTGGTAAGGGCAGGGCATCCGAACACTGAAGCTTTCTTT. It yields the protein CASSLVRAGHPNTEAFF.

This clonotype was counted a few times. The V gene is TRBV7-9, the J gene TRBJ1-2; 11 bases match TRBD1. Germline CDR1 SEHNR, CDR2 FQNEAQ (reference sequence). The CDR3 has 15 residues. With 5 bases clipped from V and 8 bases from J, the junction kept 10 bases outside the gene matches. CDR3 in amino acids: CASSPGTGGTYGYTF. The DNA of the CDR3 is TGTGCCAGCAGCCCCGGGACAGGGGGTACTTACGGCTACACCTTC.

On this clonotype itself: In this CDR3 the conserved last residue, phenylalanine or tryptophan, is missing, so a read error is likely. V gene TRBV12-3 or TRBV12-4 combines with J gene TRBJ1-2, with D uncertain. Trimming removed 1 base from V and 3 bases from J, with 12 bases in between. The CDR3 totals 15 residues. The CDR3 DNA follows: TGTGCCAGCAGTTTAGTTTGGGGAGACGACTATGGCTACACCGTC. As protein: CASSLVWGDDYGYTV.

This clonotype turned up a few times. The V call is TRBV27, the J call TRBJ2-1; TRBD2 aligns across 9 bases. The CDR3 is 15 residues long. The germline V gene encodes CDR1 MNHEY and CDR2 SMNVEV (reference sequence). With 5 bases clipped from V and 10 bases from J, the junction kept 12 bases outside the gene matches. DNA for the CDR3: TGTGCCAGCAGTGAACTAGCGGGTGAGGAGACAGAGCAGTTCTTC. Amino acids: CASSELAGEETEQFF.

This clonotype was picked up a small number of times. The J gene is TRBJ1-2, the V gene TRBV12-3 or TRBV12-4, with D unclear. V lost 1 base, J lost 4 bases, and 13 bases lay in between. The CDR3 length is 15 residues. The CDR3 DNA follows: TGTGCCAGCAGTTTAGGGTCCTCATCCCTCTATGGCTACACCTTC. Its translation is CASSLGSSSLYGYTF.

This clonotype was detected many times. The chain recombines TRBV20-1 with TRBJ2-1; D is perhaps TRBD1 or TRBD2 (5 bases each). Germline V gene sequence: CDR1 DFQATT, CDR2 SNEGSKA (reference sequence). CDR3 length: 15 amino acids. The V and J ends lost 5 bases and 4 bases respectively, with 18 bases between them. CDR3 sequence: CSAAFRDGPYNEQFF. CDR3 nucleotide sequence: TGCAGTGCTGCCTTCCGGGACGGACCTTACAATGAGCAGTTCTTC.

CDR3 in DNA: TGCAGTGCTAGGAAGACTAGCGGGCGACAAGAGACCCAGTACTTC. Translating it yields CSARKTSGRQETQYF. This chain links TRBV20-1 with TRBJ2-5, with 10 bases fitting TRBD2. The CDR3 loop spans 15 amino acids. The germline V gene encodes CDR1 DFQATT and CDR2 SNEGSKA (reference sequence). The ends lost 3 bases at V and 2 bases at J; junction bases unmatched: 6.

This clonotype was seen more than once but under ten times. J is TRBJ2-1 and V is TRBV14, with 8 bases aligning to TRBD2. The CDR3 length is 14 residues. The germline V gene has CDR1 SGHDN and CDR2 FVKESK. The J segment lost 3 bases and the V segment lost 8 bases, leaving 6 bases of the junction unmatched. The CDR3 coding sequence is TGTGCCAGCGCCCCCAGCGGGGGCTACAATGAGCAGTTCTTC. Translated: CASAPSGGYNEQFF. The whole variable domain, filled in from reference TRBV14 and TRBJ2-1, reads EAGVTQFPSHSVIEKGQTVTLRCDPISGHDNLYWYRRVMGKEIKFLLHFVKESKQDESGMPNNRFLAERTGGTYSTLKVQPAELEDSGVYFCASAPSGGYNEQFFGPGTRLTVL.

This clonotype has only a few counts. J is TRBJ1-2 and V is TRBV6-1, with a possible D match to TRBD1 (5 bases). V was clipped by 2 bases and J by 2 bases, with 15 bases between them. The CDR3 has 16 amino acids. Germline V gene lookup returns CDR1 MNHNS and CDR2 SASEGT. The CDR3 region has the DNA TGTGCCAGCAGTGAATCGGGGCTCGGCGTCAACTATGGCTACACCTTC. Protein sequence: CASSESGLGVNYGYTF.

On this clonotype: The junction does not match germline at one end; this may be a read error. The genes are TRBV27 and TRBJ1-2; tentative D call: TRBD1 (5 bases). There are 14 residues in the CDR3. CDR1 is MNHEY and CDR2 is SMNVEV in the germline V gene (reference sequence). This chain's CDR3 is CVSSSPGFRGGYTF. The DNA for the CDR3 is TGTGTCAGCAGTTCACCAGGGTTCCGCGGTGGCTACACCTTC.

This clonotype appeared many times. V usage is TRBV28 and J usage is TRBJ2-1, with 12 bases fitting TRBD2. The CDR3 contains 15 residues. J was trimmed by 6 bases and V by 4 bases; bases with no gene match: 4. Germline V CDR1 and CDR2: MDHEN, SYDVKM. CDR3 in DNA: TGTGCCAGCAGTTATCTAGCGGGGGGGCTCAATGAGCAGTTCTTC. Protein sequence: CASSYLAGGLNEQFF.

Only a few counts were recorded for this clonotype. The rearrangement uses TRBV5-1 and TRBJ1-2; TRBD1 agrees at 8 bases. CDR1 is SGHRS and CDR2 is YFSETQ in the germline V gene. The CDR3 length is 14 residues. V shed 0 bases, J shed 4 bases, and the junction held 2 bases outside the gene matches. In nucleotides, the CDR3 is TGCGCCAGCAGCTTGGACAGGGGGTCCTATGGCTACACCTTC. It yields the protein CASSLDRGSYGYTF.

This clonotype has only a few counts. The rearrangement links TRBV5-4 to TRBJ2-3; 7 positions agree with TRBD2. The J segment lost 7 bases and the V segment lost 3 bases, leaving 8 bases of the junction unmatched. Germline assignment: CDR1 SGHNT and CDR2 YYREEE (reference sequence). This CDR3 contains 14 residues. The CDR3 nucleotides are TGTGCCAGCAGCTCGTCGTGGGGGGGATATACGCAGTATTTT. The encoded protein is CASSSSWGGYTQYF.

This clonotype has just a few counts. The chain employs TRBV7-9 and TRBJ2-1, with D possibly called TRBD1 or TRBD2 (5 bases each). The germline V gene has CDR1 SEHNR and CDR2 FQNEAQ (reference sequence). V lost 8 bases, J lost 8 bases, and 22 bases lay in between. The CDR3 totals 15 residues. The CDR3 here is CASGHRDGPSDEQFF. CDR3 nucleotides: TGTGCCAGCGGCCACCGGGACGGGCCCAGTGATGAGCAGTTCTTC.

There are a few counts of this clonotype. This chain uses TRBV29-1 with TRBJ2-7; 7 bases match TRBD1. The CDR3 contains 12 residues. Germline trimming cut 4 bases from V and 1 base from J; bases unmatched to any gene: 1. Germline V gene lookup returns CDR1 SQVTM and CDR2 ANQGSEA. DNA of the CDR3: TGCAGCGTTGCGACAGGGTCCTACGAGCAGTACTTC. It encodes CSVATGSYEQYF.

This clonotype was detected only a few times. The chain recombines TRBV28 with TRBJ2-6, with TRBD1 identical over 7 bases. Looked up from germline, CDR1 is MDHEN and CDR2 is SYDVKM. With V trimmed by 5 bases and J by 0 bases, 10 bases remained unmatched. The CDR3 totals 18 residues. The CDR3 reads CASSVTGAPISGANVLTF. The DNA of the CDR3 is TGTGCCAGCAGTGTAACAGGGGCGCCTATCTCTGGGGCCAACGTCCTGACTTTC.

This clonotype came up a few times. For the CDR3, the DNA is TGTGCCGCACCTGGGAGCGGGGGAGCCACAGATACGCAGTATTTT. Encoded protein: CAAPGSGGATDTQYF. The chain is built from TRBV7-9 and TRBJ2-3; 8 bases line up with TRBD2. Trimming removed 11 bases from V and 2 bases from J; junction bases left unmatched: 12. The CDR3 is 15 amino acids. The germline gives CDR1 SEHNR, CDR2 FQNEAQ (reference sequence).